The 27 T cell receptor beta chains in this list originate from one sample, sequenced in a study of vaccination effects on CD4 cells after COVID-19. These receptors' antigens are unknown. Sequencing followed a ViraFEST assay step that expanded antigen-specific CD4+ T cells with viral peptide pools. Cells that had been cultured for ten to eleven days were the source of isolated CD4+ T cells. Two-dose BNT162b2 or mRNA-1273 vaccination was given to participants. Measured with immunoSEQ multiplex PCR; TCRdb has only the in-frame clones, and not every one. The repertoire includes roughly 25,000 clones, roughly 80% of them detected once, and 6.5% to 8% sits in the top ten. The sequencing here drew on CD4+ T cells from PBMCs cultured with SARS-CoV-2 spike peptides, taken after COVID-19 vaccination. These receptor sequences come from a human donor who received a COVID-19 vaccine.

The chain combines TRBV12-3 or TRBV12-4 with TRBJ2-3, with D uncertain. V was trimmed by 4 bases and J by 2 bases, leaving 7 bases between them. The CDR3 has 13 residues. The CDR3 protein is CASSSDVTDTQYF. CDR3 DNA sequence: TGTGCCAGCAGTTCGGACGTCACAGATACGCAGTATTTT.

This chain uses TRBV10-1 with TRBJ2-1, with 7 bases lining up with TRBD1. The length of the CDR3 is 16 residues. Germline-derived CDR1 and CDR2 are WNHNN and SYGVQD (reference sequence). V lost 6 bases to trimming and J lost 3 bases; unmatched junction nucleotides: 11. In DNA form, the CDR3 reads TGCGCCAGCAGGAAAGGGACAGTCTGTCTCTACAATGAGCAGTTCTTC. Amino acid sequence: CASRKGTVCLYNEQFF.

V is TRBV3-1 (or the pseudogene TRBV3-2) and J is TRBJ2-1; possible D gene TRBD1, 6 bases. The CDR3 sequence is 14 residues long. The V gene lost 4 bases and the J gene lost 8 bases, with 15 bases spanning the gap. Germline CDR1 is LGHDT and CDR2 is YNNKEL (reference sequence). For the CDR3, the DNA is TGTGCCAGCAGCCTTGGGACCCCAGGGGATGAGCAGTTCTTC. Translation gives CASSLGTPGDEQFF.

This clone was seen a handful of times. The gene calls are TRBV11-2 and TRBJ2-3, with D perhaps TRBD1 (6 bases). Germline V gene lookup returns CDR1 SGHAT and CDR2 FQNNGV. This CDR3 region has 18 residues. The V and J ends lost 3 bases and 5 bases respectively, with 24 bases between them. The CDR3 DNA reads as TGTGCCAGCAGCTTCCCGACTTCGGGCTTCGGGACACTAGATACGCAGTATTTT. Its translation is CASSFPTSGFGTLDTQYF. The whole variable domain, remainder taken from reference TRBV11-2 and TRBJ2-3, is EAGVAQSPRYKIIEKRQSVAFWCNPISGHATLYWYQQILGQGPKLLIQFQNNGVVDDSQLPKDRFSAERLKGVDSTLKIQPAKLEDSAVYLCASSFPTSGFGTLDTQYFGPGTRLTVL.

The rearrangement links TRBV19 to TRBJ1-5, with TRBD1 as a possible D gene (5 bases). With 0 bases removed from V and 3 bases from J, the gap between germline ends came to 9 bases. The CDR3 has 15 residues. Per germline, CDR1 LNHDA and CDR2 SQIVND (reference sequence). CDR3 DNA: TGTGCCAGTAGTATAGATCAGACAGTCAATCAGCCCCAGCATTTT. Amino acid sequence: CASSIDQTVNQPQHF. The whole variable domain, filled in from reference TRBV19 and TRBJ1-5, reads DGGITQSPKYLFRKEGQNVTLSCEQNLNHDAMYWYRQDPGQGLRLIYYSQIVNDFQKGDIAEGYSVSREKKESFPLTVTSAQKNPTAFYLCASSIDQTVNQPQHFGDGTRLSIL.

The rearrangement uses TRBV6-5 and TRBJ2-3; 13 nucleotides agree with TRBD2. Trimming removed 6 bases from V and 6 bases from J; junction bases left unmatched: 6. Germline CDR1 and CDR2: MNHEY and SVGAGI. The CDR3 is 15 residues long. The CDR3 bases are TGTGCCAGCAGATCCGGGACTAGCGGGGCTGATACGCAGTATTTT. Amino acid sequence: CASRSGTSGADTQYF.

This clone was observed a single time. The CDR3 sequence: CASSLGETFERSTLNIPYEQYF. The CDR3 bases are TGTGCCAGCAGCTTGGGTGAGACGTTTGAAAGGTCAACTCTTAACATACCCTACGAGCAGTACTTC. The chain is built from TRBV7-4 and TRBJ2-7; D gene uncertain. This CDR3 spans 22 amino acids. Deletions cut 3 bases from V and 2 bases from J, with 35 bases between. Per the germline V gene, CDR1 is SGHVT and CDR2 is SQSDAQ. Filled out from reference TRBV7-4 and TRBJ2-7, the complete variable domain reads GAGVSQSPRYKVAKRGRDVALRCDSISGHVTLYWYRQTLGQGSEVLTYSQSDAQRDKSGRPSGRFSAERPERSVSTLKIQRTEQGDSAVYLCASSLGETFERSTLNIPYEQYFGPGTRLTVT.

CDR3 region: CASSTGGAREQYF. The CDR3 nucleotides read TGTGCCAGCAGCACTGGGGGGGCCCGCGAGCAGTACTTC. The V and J genes are TRBV7-2 and TRBJ2-7, with a weak D call TRBD2 (7 bases). The CDR3 loop spans 13 amino acids. The germline V gene encodes CDR1 SGHTA and CDR2 FQGNSA. V lost 5 bases and J 6 bases, leaving 14 bases between the germline ends.

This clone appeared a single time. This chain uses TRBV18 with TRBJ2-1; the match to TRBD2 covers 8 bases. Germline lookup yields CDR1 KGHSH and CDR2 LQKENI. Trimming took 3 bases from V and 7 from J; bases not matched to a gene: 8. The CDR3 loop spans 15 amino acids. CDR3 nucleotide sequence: TGTGCCAGCTCACCGAAAGCGGGAGTCTGGAATGAGCAGTTCTTC. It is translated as CASSPKAGVWNEQFF.

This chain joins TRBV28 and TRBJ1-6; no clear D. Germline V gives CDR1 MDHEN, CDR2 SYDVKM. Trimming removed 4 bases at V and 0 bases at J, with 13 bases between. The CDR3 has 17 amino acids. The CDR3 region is CASSSGGASSYNSPLHF. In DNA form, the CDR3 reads TGTGCCAGCAGTTCTGGCGGTGCCAGCTCCTATAATTCACCCCTCCACTTT.

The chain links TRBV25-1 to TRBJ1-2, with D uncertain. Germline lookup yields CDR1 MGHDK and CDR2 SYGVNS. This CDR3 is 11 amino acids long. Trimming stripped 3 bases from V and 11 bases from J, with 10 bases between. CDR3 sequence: CASSEGLGYTF. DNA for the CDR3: TGTGCCAGCAGTGAGGGTCTTGGGTACACCTTC.

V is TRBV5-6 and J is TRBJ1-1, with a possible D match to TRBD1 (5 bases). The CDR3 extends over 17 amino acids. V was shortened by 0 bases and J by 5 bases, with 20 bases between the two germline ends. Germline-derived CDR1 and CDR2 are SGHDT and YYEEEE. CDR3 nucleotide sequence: TGTGCCAGCAGCTTGGGGGGACGGACCTTTCGGGGGACTGAAGCTTTCTTT. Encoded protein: CASSLGGRTFRGTEAFF.

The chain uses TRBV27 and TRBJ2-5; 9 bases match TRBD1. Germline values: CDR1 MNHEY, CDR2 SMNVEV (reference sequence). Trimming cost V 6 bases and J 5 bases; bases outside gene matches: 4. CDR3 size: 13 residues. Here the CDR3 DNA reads TGTGCCAGCAGACAGGGGGCGGGTGAGACCCAGTACTTC. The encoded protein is CASRQGAGETQYF.

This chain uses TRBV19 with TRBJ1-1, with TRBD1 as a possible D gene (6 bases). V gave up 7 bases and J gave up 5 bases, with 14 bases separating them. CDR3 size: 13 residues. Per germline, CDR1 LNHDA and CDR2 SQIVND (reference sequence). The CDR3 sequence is CASTEGDWTEAFF. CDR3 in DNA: TGTGCCAGTACCGAGGGGGATTGGACTGAAGCTTTCTTT.

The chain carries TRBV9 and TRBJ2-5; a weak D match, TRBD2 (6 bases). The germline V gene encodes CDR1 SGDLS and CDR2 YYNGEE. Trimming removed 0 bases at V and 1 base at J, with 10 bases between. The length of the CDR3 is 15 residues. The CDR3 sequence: CASSVGGGPQETQYF. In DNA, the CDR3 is TGTGCCAGCAGCGTAGGCGGAGGGCCCCAAGAGACCCAGTACTTC.

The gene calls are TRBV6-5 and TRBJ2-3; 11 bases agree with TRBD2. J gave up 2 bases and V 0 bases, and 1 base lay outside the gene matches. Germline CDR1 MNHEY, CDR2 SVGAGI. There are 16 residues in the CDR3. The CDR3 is CASSYSGLAVTDTQYF. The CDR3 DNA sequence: TGTGCCAGCAGTTACTCGGGACTAGCGGTCACAGATACGCAGTATTTT.

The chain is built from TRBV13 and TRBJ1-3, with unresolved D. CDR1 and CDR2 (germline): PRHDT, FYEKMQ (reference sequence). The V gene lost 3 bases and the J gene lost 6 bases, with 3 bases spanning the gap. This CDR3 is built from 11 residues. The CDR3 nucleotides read TGTGCCAGCAGCTTGCTAAACACCATATATTTT. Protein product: CASSLLNTIYF. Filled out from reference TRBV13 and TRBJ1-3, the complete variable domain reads AAGVIQSPRHLIKEKRETATLKCYPIPRHDTVYWYQQGPGQDPQFLISFYEKMQSDKGSIPDRFSAQQFSDYHSELNMSSLELGDSALYFCASSLLNTIYFGEGSWLTVV.

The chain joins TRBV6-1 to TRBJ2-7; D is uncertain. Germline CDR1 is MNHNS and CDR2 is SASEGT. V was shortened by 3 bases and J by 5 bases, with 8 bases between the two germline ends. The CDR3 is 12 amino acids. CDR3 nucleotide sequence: TGTGCCAGCAGTGAGCTAGGGAACGAGCAGTACTTC. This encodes CASSELGNEQYF.

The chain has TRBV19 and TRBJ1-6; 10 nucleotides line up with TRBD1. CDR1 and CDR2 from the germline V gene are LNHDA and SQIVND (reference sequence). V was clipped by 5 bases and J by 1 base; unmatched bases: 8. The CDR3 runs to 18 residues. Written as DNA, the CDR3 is TGTGCCAGTAGTCCCTGGACAGGGGGAAGTTCCTATAATTCACCCCTCCACTTT. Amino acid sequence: CASSPWTGGSSYNSPLHF.

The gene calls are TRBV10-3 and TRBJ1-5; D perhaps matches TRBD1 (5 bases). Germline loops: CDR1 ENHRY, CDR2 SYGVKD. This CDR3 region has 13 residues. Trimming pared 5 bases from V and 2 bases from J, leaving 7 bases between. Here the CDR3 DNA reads TGTGCCATCAGTCAGGGAGGCAATCAGCCCCAGCATTTT. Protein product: CAISQGGNQPQHF.

This CDR3 reads CASSEQGSYNSPLHF. CDR3 sequence (DNA): TGTGCCAGCAGCGAACAAGGCTCCTATAATTCACCCCTCCACTTT. This chain joins TRBV25-1 and TRBJ1-6; D gene unclear. Trimming shortened V by 6 bases and J by 0 bases, and 9 bases separated the two germline ends. The germline CDR1 and CDR2 sequences are MGHDK and SYGVNS. The CDR3 loop spans 15 amino acids.

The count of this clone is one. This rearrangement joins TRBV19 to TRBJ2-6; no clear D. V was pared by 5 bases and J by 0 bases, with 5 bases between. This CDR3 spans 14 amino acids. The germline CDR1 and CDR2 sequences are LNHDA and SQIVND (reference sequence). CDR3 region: CASSPVSGANVLTF. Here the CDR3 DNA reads TGTGCCAGTAGTCCTGTCTCTGGGGCCAACGTCCTGACTTTC.

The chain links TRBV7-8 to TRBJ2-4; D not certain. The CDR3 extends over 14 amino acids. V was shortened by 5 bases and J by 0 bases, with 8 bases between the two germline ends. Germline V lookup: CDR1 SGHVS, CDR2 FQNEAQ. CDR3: CASSREVAKNIQYF. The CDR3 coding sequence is TGTGCCAGCAGCCGAGAGGTAGCCAAAAACATTCAGTACTTC.

The CDR3 DNA sequence: TGTGCCAGTAGTAGGGCCCAGGGAACTAACTATGGCTACACCTTC. It is translated as CASSRAQGTNYGYTF. The genes are TRBV19 and TRBJ1-2; maybe TRBD1 (5 bases). Trimming removed 4 bases from V and 0 bases from J, with 12 bases in between. The CDR3 is 15 amino acids. Per germline, CDR1 LNHDA and CDR2 SQIVND (reference sequence).

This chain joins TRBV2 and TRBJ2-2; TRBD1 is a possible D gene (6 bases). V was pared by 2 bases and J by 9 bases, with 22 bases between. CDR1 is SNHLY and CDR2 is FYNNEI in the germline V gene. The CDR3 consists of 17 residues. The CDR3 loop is CASSESVGASLPRELFF. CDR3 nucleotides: TGTGCCAGCAGTGAATCCGTGGGGGCCAGCCTTCCCCGGGAGCTGTTTTTT.

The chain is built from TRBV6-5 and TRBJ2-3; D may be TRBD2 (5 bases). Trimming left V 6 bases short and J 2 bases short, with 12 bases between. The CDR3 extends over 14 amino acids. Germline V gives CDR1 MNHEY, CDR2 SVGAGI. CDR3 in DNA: TGTGCCAGCAGGCCTACTAGGGCCACAGATACGCAGTATTTT. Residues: CASRPTRATDTQYF.

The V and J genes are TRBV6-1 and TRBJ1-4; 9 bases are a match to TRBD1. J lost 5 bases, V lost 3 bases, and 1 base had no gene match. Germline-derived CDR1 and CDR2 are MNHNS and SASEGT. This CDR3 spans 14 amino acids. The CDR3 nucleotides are TGTGCCAGCAGTGAGACAGGGGGGAATGAAAAACTGTTTTTT. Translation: CASSETGGNEKLFF.